This TCR beta chain was identified during a study of Tregs in tolerant kidney transplant recipients (dated by TCRdb to between 2018 and 2021). For the wider study: TCRbeta sequencing was used in the study to identify donor-specific regulatory T cells before combined kidney and bone marrow transplantation, and the identified cells were then tracked after transplant. TCRbeta repertoire sequencing was used in a few healthy controls to compare several ways of expanding Tregs specific for an allogeneic donor. What the authors observed across the whole study: Biological reproducibility was not directly addressed, though technical replication error appeared minimal. Expanding Tregs with activated donor B cells appeared to identify the most biologically relevant and donor-specific TCRbeta repertoire. Because only a small number of patients were included, the study had limitations, and the results will need to be validated in larger populations as well as under other immunosuppression protocols.

Worth noting for this clone: The clone's antigen remains unknown. Within one base of it there is no much larger clone, and no base qualities were kept.

Unstimulated Tregs (CD4+CD25+CD127-), CD4+ non-Tregs (CD4+CD25-), CD4 and CD8 cells were FACS-sorted from thawed PBMCs. Blood from healthy controls was obtained either as purchased buffy coats or from healthy volunteers. Healthy control blood was processed to PBMCs with a Ficoll density gradient and then cryopreserved, whereas patient PBMCs were collected both before and after transplant. For TCRbeta CDR3 sequencing, genomic DNA was extracted from sorted cells using the QIAGEN DNeasy Blood and Tissue Kit. High-throughput TCRbeta CDR3 sequencing, which included PCR amplification with bias correction and internal controls, was done commercially through immunoSEQ. From the authors' description of their analysis: A unique productive TCRbeta sequence was defined by the CDR3 nucleotide sequence when primers matched, and otherwise by the CDR3 amino acid sequence together with the Vbeta and Jbeta genes. To correct for sorting error, sequences found in more than one sorted population at a frequency ratio of 2:1 or less were discarded, and the remaining shared sequences were assigned to the population with the higher frequency. Donor-reactive sequences were defined as at least 5-fold expanded in CFSE-low cells versus unstimulated cells, with frequency of at least 0.01% in CFSE-low cells. Repertoire divergence was quantified by Jensen-Shannon divergence using the top 100 TCRbeta sequences ranked by frequency. For samples with multiple sequencing runs, sorting error was corrected in each run separately before the runs were combined. TCRdb mirrors the immuneACCESS table, restricted to in-frame sequences. Some clones are absent from its copies; in checked studies, under half trace to an unresolved V gene, and the reason for the others is unknown. The V and J calls and clone size are taken from that table; D and trimming were inferred from the DNA. Across this sample there are tens of thousands of clones, with around 83% seen only once. The ten most abundant clones make up more than 4% of the sample.

This receptor was obtained from a human donor in good health. What was sequenced was CD4+ T cells from blood.

The nucleotides are TGCGCCAGCAGCGGGCTATACTACGAGCAGTACTTC. Translated, this is CASSGLYYEQYF. The sequence is built from TRBV5-1 and TRBJ2-7, with the D gene uncertain. Trimming costs V 4 bases and J 3 bases, and their ends lie 8 bases apart. The CDR1 and CDR2 encoded by the germline V gene are SGHRS and YFSETQ. Inclusive of the bounding cysteine and phenylalanine, the CDR3 is 12 residues long. Left in the record is the CDR3 DNA by itself, 36 bases read in frame from the first base.